This T cell receptor beta chain was documented in a study of post-analysis software for immune sequencing data. Findings and limits, study-wide: TRBV5-6, TRBV5-1 and TRBV20-1 belonged to a set of about 5 TRBV segments that were more frequent in patients than controls.

TCR beta cDNA libraries included unique molecular identifiers. TCRdb reprocessed the PCR reads via MiXCR and lists one record per CDR3 protein. Among 150,000 to 200,000 distinct CDR3 sequences listed, roughly 30% were seen once. Trimming at V came to 2 bases and at J to 4 bases, leaving 2 bases not matched to a gene. Germline values: CDR1 SEHNR, CDR2 FQNEAQ (reference sequence). The CDR3 is 14 residues long. This clonotype was recorded at least ten times. Its antigen remains unknown. This TCR was sampled from a girl aged 10 to 17 with multiple sclerosis. J is TRBJ2-1 and V is TRBV7-9, with 7 bases matching TRBD1. Source material: blood. CDR3 region: CASSLQQGYNEQFF. DNA for the CDR3: TGTGCCAGCAGCTTACAACAGGGGTACAATGAGCAGTTCTTC.